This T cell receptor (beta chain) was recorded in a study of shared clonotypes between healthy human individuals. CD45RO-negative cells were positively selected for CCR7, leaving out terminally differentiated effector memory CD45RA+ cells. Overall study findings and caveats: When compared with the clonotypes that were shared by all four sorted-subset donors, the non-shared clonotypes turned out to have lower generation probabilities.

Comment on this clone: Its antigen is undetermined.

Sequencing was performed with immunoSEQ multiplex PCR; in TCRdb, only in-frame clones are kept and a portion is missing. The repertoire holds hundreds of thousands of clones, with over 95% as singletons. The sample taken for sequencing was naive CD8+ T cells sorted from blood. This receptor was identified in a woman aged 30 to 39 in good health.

DNA for the CDR3: TGTGCCAGCAGCCCAACTGGCTCCTACGAGCAGTACTTC. This encodes CASSPTGSYEQYF. The rearrangement joins TRBV19 to TRBJ2-7; unclear D gene. Germline V gene data show CDR1 as LNHDA and CDR2 as SQIVND (reference sequence). Trimming stripped 9 bases from V and 0 bases from J, with 12 bases between. The CDR3 is 13 amino acids.